What follows are 29 T cell receptor beta chains derived from one specimen sequenced in a study of blood T cell repertoires in COVID-19. TCRdb's copy holds only in-frame clones and misses some; the assay was immunoSEQ multiplex PCR. This table holds hundreds of thousands of clones, almost 90% found once. Specimen: PBMCs or T cells enriched from blood (not recorded which). These receptors were obtained from a woman aged 18-30 years with acute COVID-19.

The V gene is TRBV5-1, the J gene TRBJ1-1; TRBD1 aligns across 7 bases. From germline, CDR1 is SGHRS and CDR2 YFSETQ. Trimming took 6 bases from V and 0 from J; bases not matched to a gene: 5. The CDR3 runs 14 residues. CDR3 loop: CASTQTGMNTEAFF. CDR3 nucleotide sequence: TGCGCCAGCACCCAGACAGGGATGAACACTGAAGCTTTCTTT. Full variable domain (remainder filled in from reference TRBV5-1 and TRBJ1-1): KAGVTQTPRYLIKTRGQQVTLSCSPISGHRSVSWYQQTPGQGLQFLFEYFSETQRNKGNFPGRFSGRQFSNSRSEMNVSTLELGDSALYLCASTQTGMNTEAFFGQGTRLTVV.

The gene calls are TRBV6-5 and TRBJ2-1; D might be TRBD1 (5 bases). Germline CDR1 MNHEY, CDR2 SVGAGI. There are 14 residues in the CDR3. Trimming shortened V by 6 bases and J by 2 bases, and 11 bases separated the two germline ends. For the CDR3, the DNA is TGTGCCAGCAGGCAGGGCCTACCCTACAATGAGCAGTTCTTC. Protein: CASRQGLPYNEQFF.

This chain connects TRBV5-1 to TRBJ2-7, with D uncertain. This CDR3 is 14 amino acids long. The V gene lost 1 base and the J gene lost 0 bases, with 8 bases spanning the gap. CDR1 is SGHRS and CDR2 is YFSETQ in the germline V gene. CDR3 nucleotide sequence: TGCGCCAGCAGCTTGCCCCCTCCCTCCTACGAGCAGTACTTC. Protein: CASSLPPPSYEQYF.

CDR3 sequence (DNA): TGTGCCAGTAGTATTAAAGGGGGCCACAGCGAGCAGTACTTC. The encoded protein is CASSIKGGHSEQYF. The chain couples TRBV19 to TRBJ2-7, with 7 positions matching TRBD1. With V trimmed by 3 bases and J by 6 bases, 8 bases remained unmatched. This CDR3 is built from 14 residues. From germline, CDR1 is LNHDA and CDR2 SQIVND (reference sequence).

The V and J genes are TRBV30 and TRBJ1-5, with 8 bases matching TRBD1. The CDR3 extends over 14 amino acids. Germline assignment: CDR1 GTSNPN and CDR2 SVGIG (reference sequence). The trim removed 1 base at V and 5 bases at J, leaving 4 bases unmatched. In nucleotides, the CDR3 is TGTGCCTGGAGTGGCGGACAGGGAGATCAGCCCCAGCATTTT. Residues: CAWSGGQGDQPQHF.

The chain uses TRBV29-1 and TRBJ1-2; D call uncertain. This CDR3 has 13 residues. V was clipped by 7 bases and J by 2 bases, with 14 bases between them. CDR1 SQVTM and CDR2 ANQGSEA come from the germline V gene. As DNA, the CDR3 is TGCAGCGCCGAAGGTGGCGGAAACTATGGCTACACCTTC. This gives the protein CSAEGGGNYGYTF. Full variable domain (rest looked up from reference TRBV29-1 and TRBJ1-2): SAVISQKPSRDICQRGTSLTIQCQVDSQVTMMFWYRQQPGQSLTLIATANQGSEATYESGFVIDKFPISRPNLTFSTLTVSNMSPEDSSIYLCSAEGGGNYGYTFGSGTRLTVV.

Only a few counts were recorded for this clone. This chain connects TRBV5-1 to TRBJ2-1, with TRBD2 as a possible D gene (7 bases). The CDR3 is 17 residues long. Germline V lookup: CDR1 SGHRS, CDR2 YFSETQ. Deletions cut 4 bases from V and 0 bases from J, with 17 bases between. CDR3 sequence (DNA): TGCGCCAGCAGCGGGGGGGCAGCCAAGAGCTCCTACAATGAGCAGTTCTTC. Amino acid sequence: CASSGGAAKSSYNEQFF.

This sequence joins TRBV5-8 and TRBJ1-5; weak D call: TRBD1 (6 bases). The CDR3 length is 14 residues. Trimming shortened V by 0 bases and J by 7 bases, and 11 bases separated the two germline ends. Germline values: CDR1 SGHTS, CDR2 YDEGEE. The CDR3 nucleotides read TGTGCCAGCAGCTTGGCCGTAGGGGGACAGCCCCAGCATTTT. It is translated as CASSLAVGGQPQHF.

The chain has TRBV28 and TRBJ1-1; tentative D call: TRBD1 (5 bases). From germline, CDR1 is MDHEN and CDR2 SYDVKM. V gave up 3 bases and J gave up 4 bases, with 15 bases separating them. This CDR3 contains 15 residues. This chain's CDR3 is CASSFVSFQGTEAFF. CDR3 nucleotide sequence: TGTGCCAGCAGTTTCGTGTCTTTCCAGGGCACTGAAGCTTTCTTT. Based on the CDR3 plus reference TRBV28 and TRBJ1-1, the full variable domain is DVKVTQSSRYLVKRTGEKVFLECVQDMDHENMFWYRQDPGLGLRLIYFSYDVKMKEKGDIPEGYSVSREKKERFSLILESASTNQTSMYLCASSFVSFQGTEAFFGQGTRLTVV.

This chain uses TRBV19 with TRBJ1-1; tentatively, D is TRBD1 (6 bases). V lost 5 bases to trimming and J lost 0 bases, with 10 bases between them. Germline V gives CDR1 LNHDA, CDR2 SQIVND (reference sequence). CDR3 size: 14 residues. This chain's CDR3 is CASSLTGLNTEAFF. As DNA, the CDR3 is TGTGCCAGTAGTCTAACAGGGTTGAACACTGAAGCTTTCTTT.

The genes are TRBV19 and TRBJ2-7; possible D gene TRBD2, 6 bases. Germline-derived CDR1 and CDR2 are LNHDA and SQIVND (reference sequence). V lost 6 bases, J lost 3 bases, and 21 bases lay in between. The length of the CDR3 is 16 residues. This chain's CDR3 is CASSPPLGGTIYEQYF. The CDR3 nucleotides are TGTGCCAGTAGCCCACCCCTCGGGGGTACCATCTACGAGCAGTACTTC.

The chain combines TRBV24-1 with TRBJ2-1; 14 bases match TRBD2. The CDR3 runs to 15 residues. Germline CDR1 and CDR2: KGHDR and SFDVKD. Unmatched junction bases numbered 4, after V lost 4 bases and J lost 9 bases. Here the CDR3 reads CATSELGLAGGEQFF. CDR3 bases: TGTGCCACCAGTGAACTTGGACTAGCGGGGGGTGAGCAGTTCTTC.

The chain combines TRBV11-1 with TRBJ2-7; D not resolved. The germline V gene encodes CDR1 SGHAT and CDR2 FQDESV (reference sequence). This CDR3 has 12 amino acids. V shed 1 base and J shed 6 bases, with 7 bases lying between them. This CDR3 reads CASSLDRGEQYF. The CDR3 nucleotides read TGTGCCAGCAGCTTAGATAGAGGCGAGCAGTACTTC. The whole variable domain, filled in from reference TRBV11-1 and TRBJ2-7, reads EAEVAQSPRYKITEKSQAVAFWCDPISGHATLYWYRQILGQGPELLVQFQDESVVDDSQLPKDRFSAERLKGVDSTLKIQPAELGDSAMYLCASSLDRGEQYFGPGTRLTVT.

The chain employs TRBV6-5 and TRBJ2-7; D gene uncertain. V lost 6 bases to trimming and J lost 2 bases, with 17 bases between them. CDR3 length: 15 amino acids. CDR1 MNHEY and CDR2 SVGAGI come from the germline V gene. CDR3 protein: CASSFDFRSAYEQYF. In nucleotides, the CDR3 is TGTGCCAGCAGCTTCGACTTTCGAAGCGCCTACGAGCAGTACTTC.

This clone was recorded once. The CDR3 DNA is TGTGCCAGCACCAGAGGAGATTCCTCCTACAATGAGCAGTTCTTC. Its translation is CASTRGDSSYNEQFF. V gene TRBV7-9 combines with J gene TRBJ2-1; D not resolved. Per germline, CDR1 SEHNR and CDR2 FQNEAQ (reference sequence). CDR3 length equals 15 residues. Trimming stripped 7 bases from V and 0 bases from J, with 13 bases between.

CDR3 in DNA: TGCGCCAGCAGCTTCCGGGTGAATGAGCAGTTCTTC. It specifies CASSFRVNEQFF. The rearrangement uses TRBV5-1 and TRBJ2-1; D unresolved. The CDR3 spans 12 residues. Per the germline V gene, CDR1 is SGHRS and CDR2 is YFSETQ. The V end lost 2 bases, the J end lost 7 bases, and 7 bases lay between the germline ends.

This sequence joins TRBV27 and TRBJ1-5; 7 bases match TRBD1. The CDR3 is 14 residues long. V trimming: 4 bases; J trimming: 7 bases; junction bases outside the gene matches: 7. Per germline, CDR1 MNHEY and CDR2 SMNVEV (reference sequence). The DNA for the CDR3 is TGTGCCAGCAGTTCTGACAACAGGGGCCAGCCCCAGCATTTT. Translation gives CASSSDNRGQPQHF.

This clone was detected once. The chain combines TRBV14 with TRBJ2-7; 9 nucleotides agree with TRBD1. The CDR3 totals 13 residues. Germline V gives CDR1 SGHDN, CDR2 FVKESK. V lost 6 bases, J lost 2 bases, and 2 bases stayed unmatched. CDR3 loop: CASRRQGAYEQYF. The DNA for the CDR3 is TGTGCCAGCAGGCGACAGGGGGCCTACGAGCAGTACTTC.

The genes are TRBV27 and TRBJ2-1; 12 bases fit TRBD1. The J segment lost 6 bases and the V segment lost 4 bases, leaving 10 bases of the junction unmatched. CDR1 and CDR2 from the germline V gene are MNHEY and SMNVEV (reference sequence). This CDR3 has 17 amino acids. The CDR3 region is CASSSPPGTGGINEQFF. Here the CDR3 DNA reads TGTGCCAGCAGTTCGCCCCCCGGGACAGGGGGCATCAATGAGCAGTTCTTC.

This chain uses TRBV5-4 with TRBJ1-2; 11 bases line up with TRBD1. Trimming took 4 bases from V and 5 from J; bases not matched to a gene: 10. Per germline, CDR1 SGHNT and CDR2 YYREEE (reference sequence). This CDR3 region has 16 residues. The CDR3 sequence is CASSLGGTGGKYGYTF. The CDR3 DNA reads TGTGCCAGCAGCCTCGGTGGGACAGGGGGGAAATATGGCTACACCTTC.

V and J are TRBV10-3 and TRBJ1-1, with TRBD1 matching 7 bases. V lost 10 bases to trimming and J lost 1 base; unmatched junction nucleotides: 6. Germline V gene lookup returns CDR1 ENHRY and CDR2 SYGVKD. The CDR3 spans 13 residues. The CDR3 here is CATLDRENTEAFF. The CDR3 coding sequence is TGTGCCACTTTAGACAGGGAGAACACTGAAGCTTTCTTT.

This clone was seen a single time. This chain uses TRBV11-2 with TRBJ1-6; D perhaps matches TRBD1 (6 bases). V was pared by 2 bases and J by 5 bases, with 13 bases between. The CDR3 has 16 residues. Per germline, CDR1 SGHAT and CDR2 FQNNGV. DNA for the CDR3: TGTGCCAGCAGCTTACAGGGGATGGGGAATAATTCACCCCTCCACTTT. Translation gives CASSLQGMGNNSPLHF.

The chain couples TRBV5-8 to TRBJ1-2; D may be TRBD1 (6 bases). The CDR3 extends over 14 amino acids. Germline V CDR1 and CDR2: SGHTS, YDEGEE. The germline V and J ends were trimmed by 2 bases and 2 bases, with 10 bases remaining between them. DNA for the CDR3: TGTGCCAGCAGCTTCCAACAGGGAAACTATGGCTACACCTTC. Its protein product is CASSFQQGNYGYTF.

This chain uses TRBV7-3 with TRBJ2-2, with TRBD2 matching 7 bases. The CDR3 is made up of 14 amino acids. The junction had 2 bases not matched to a gene; V was cut back by 7 bases and J by 0 bases. Germline assignment: CDR1 SGHTA and CDR2 FQGTGA. In nucleotides, the CDR3 is TGTGCCAGCAAACTAGCGCCGAACACCGGGGAGCTGTTTTTT. Translation: CASKLAPNTGELFF.

This clone was seen just once. The chain joins TRBV14 to TRBJ1-1, with a possible D match to TRBD1 (5 bases). Trimming removed 10 bases from V and 3 bases from J, with 15 bases in between. The CDR3 is made up of 13 amino acids. CDR1 SGHDN and CDR2 FVKESK come from the germline V gene. CDR3 residues: CATSGYGDTEAFF. Here the CDR3 DNA reads TGTGCCACCTCAGGGTACGGAGACACTGAAGCTTTCTTT.

The gene calls are TRBV18 and TRBJ1-5, with TRBD1 identical over 7 bases. The CDR3 extends over 15 amino acids. The V gene's germline CDR1 is KGHSH and CDR2 LQKENI. V gave up 4 bases and J gave up 5 bases; unmatched junction bases: 8. The CDR3 nucleotides read TGTGCCAGCTCACAGACCCGGGACAGCCATCAGCCCCAGCATTTT. It yields the protein CASSQTRDSHQPQHF.

J is TRBJ1-2 and V is TRBV6-5, with D possibly being TRBD1 (5 bases). The CDR3 is made up of 13 amino acids. CDR1 and CDR2 from the germline V gene are MNHEY and SVGAGI. The V gene lost 6 bases and the J gene lost 4 bases, with 12 bases spanning the gap. In DNA, the CDR3 is TGTGCCAGCAGGTCAGACAGTTCCTATGGCTACACCTTC. Its translation is CASRSDSSYGYTF.

The gene calls are TRBV7-2 and TRBJ2-5, with 14 nucleotides matching TRBD2. Germline lookup yields CDR1 SGHTA and CDR2 FQGNSA. Unmatched junction bases numbered 0, after V lost 0 bases and J lost 3 bases. The CDR3 spans 16 residues. The CDR3 loop is CASSLAGLAGEETQYF. In DNA, the CDR3 is TGTGCCAGCAGCTTAGCGGGACTAGCGGGGGAAGAGACCCAGTACTTC.

This chain uses TRBV7-8 with TRBJ2-7, with 7 bases fitting TRBD1. Germline-derived CDR1 and CDR2 are SGHVS and FQNEAQ. The junction had 12 bases not matched to a gene; V was cut back by 5 bases and J by 2 bases. The CDR3 is 16 amino acids. The CDR3 region is CASSAGTARATYEQYF. CDR3 sequence (DNA): TGTGCCAGCAGCGCCGGGACAGCCAGAGCGACCTACGAGCAGTACTTC.